This T cell receptor beta chain was documented in a study of CD8 T cells in Susac syndrome. J lost 1 base, V lost 5 bases, and 7 bases had no gene match. Germline CDR1 and CDR2: LNHNV and YYDKDF (reference sequence). This CDR3 is built from 16 residues. RNA totalling about 0.5 to 1 ug underwent reverse transcription with random hexamers. The TCR beta CDR3 was amplified by immunoSEQ multiplex PCR across 54 Vbeta, 13 Jbeta. Using its own MiXCR run on the immunoSEQ multiplex PCR reads, TCRdb lists one record per CDR3 protein. The table has about 120,000 distinct CDR3 sequences, roughly 92% seen once. Sequenced sample: CD4+ T cells from PBMCs. This TCR was sampled from a human donor in good health. The chain links TRBV15 to TRBJ2-4; 8 bases are a match to TRBD2. CDR3 residues: CATSRGRFGAKNIQYF. The CDR3 DNA is TGTGCCACCAGCCGCGGGAGGTTTGGGGCCAAAAACATTCAGTACTTC.